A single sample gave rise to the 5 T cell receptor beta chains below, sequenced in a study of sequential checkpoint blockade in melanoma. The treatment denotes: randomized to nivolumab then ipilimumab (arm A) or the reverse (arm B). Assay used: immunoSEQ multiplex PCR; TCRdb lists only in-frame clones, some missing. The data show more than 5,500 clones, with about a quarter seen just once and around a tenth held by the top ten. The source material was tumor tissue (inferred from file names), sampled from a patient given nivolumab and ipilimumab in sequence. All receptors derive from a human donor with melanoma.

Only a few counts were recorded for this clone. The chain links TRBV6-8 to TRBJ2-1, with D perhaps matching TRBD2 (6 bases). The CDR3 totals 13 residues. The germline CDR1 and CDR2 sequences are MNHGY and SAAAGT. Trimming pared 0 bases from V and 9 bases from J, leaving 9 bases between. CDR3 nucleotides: TGTGCCAGCAGTTACTCGACTAGTTCTGAGCAGTTCTTC. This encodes CASSYSTSSEQFF.

The CDR3 reads CASSYSAQGAEGNTIYF. As DNA, the CDR3 is TGTGCCAGCAGTTACTCGGCACAGGGGGCGGAAGGAAACACCATATATTTT. This chain joins TRBV6-8 and TRBJ1-3; 9 bases are shared with TRBD1. The germline V gene encodes CDR1 MNHGY and CDR2 SAAAGT. The CDR3 runs to 17 residues. Unmatched junction bases numbered 7, after V lost 0 bases and J lost 4 bases.

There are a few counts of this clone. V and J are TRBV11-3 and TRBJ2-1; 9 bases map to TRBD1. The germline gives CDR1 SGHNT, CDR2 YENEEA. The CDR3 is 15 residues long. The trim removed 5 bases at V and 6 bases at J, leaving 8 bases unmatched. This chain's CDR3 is CASSHTGQGSNEQFF. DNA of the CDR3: TGTGCCAGCAGCCACACGGGACAGGGCTCCAATGAGCAGTTCTTC. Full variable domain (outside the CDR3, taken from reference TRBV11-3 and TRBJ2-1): EAGVVQSPRYKIIEKKQPVAFWCNPISGHNTLYWYLQNLGQGPELLIRYENEEAVDDSQLPKDRFSAERLKGVDSTLKIQPAELGDSAVYLCASSHTGQGSNEQFFGPGTRLTVL.

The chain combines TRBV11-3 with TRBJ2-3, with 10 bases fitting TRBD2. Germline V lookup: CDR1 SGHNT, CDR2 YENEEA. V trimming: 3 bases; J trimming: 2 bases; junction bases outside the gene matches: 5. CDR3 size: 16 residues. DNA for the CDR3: TGTGCCAGCAGCTTCCAGCGGGAGGGAGACACAGATACGCAGTATTTT. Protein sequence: CASSFQREGDTDTQYF.

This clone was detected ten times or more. The CDR3 region is CASSLSPGQFNYGYTF. Written as DNA, the CDR3 is TGTGCCAGCAGCTTATCCCCTGGACAGTTCAACTATGGCTACACCTTC. The chain couples TRBV11-3 to TRBJ1-2; weak D call: TRBD1 (6 bases). CDR3 size: 16 residues. CDR1 is SGHNT and CDR2 is YENEEA in the germline V gene. The ends were cut back, 2 bases at V and 2 bases at J, with 15 bases in the middle.